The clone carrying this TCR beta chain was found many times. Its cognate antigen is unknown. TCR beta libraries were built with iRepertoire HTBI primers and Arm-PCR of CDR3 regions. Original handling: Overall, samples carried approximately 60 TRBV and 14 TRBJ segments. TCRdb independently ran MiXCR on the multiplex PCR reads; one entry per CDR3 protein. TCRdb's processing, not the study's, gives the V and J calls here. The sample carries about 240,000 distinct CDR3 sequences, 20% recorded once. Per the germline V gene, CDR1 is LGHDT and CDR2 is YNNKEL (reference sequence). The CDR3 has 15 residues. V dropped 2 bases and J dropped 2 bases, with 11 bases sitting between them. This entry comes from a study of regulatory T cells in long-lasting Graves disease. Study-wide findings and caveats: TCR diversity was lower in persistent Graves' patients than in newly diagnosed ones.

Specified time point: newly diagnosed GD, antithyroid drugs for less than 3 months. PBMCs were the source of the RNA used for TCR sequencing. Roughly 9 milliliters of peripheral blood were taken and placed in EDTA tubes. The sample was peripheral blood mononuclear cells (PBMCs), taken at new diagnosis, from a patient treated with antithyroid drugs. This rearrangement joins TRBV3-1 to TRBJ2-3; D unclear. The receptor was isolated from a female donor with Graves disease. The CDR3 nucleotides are TGTGCCAGCAGCCAACAAGGACCGAACACAGATACGCAGTATTTT. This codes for CASSQQGPNTDTQYF.